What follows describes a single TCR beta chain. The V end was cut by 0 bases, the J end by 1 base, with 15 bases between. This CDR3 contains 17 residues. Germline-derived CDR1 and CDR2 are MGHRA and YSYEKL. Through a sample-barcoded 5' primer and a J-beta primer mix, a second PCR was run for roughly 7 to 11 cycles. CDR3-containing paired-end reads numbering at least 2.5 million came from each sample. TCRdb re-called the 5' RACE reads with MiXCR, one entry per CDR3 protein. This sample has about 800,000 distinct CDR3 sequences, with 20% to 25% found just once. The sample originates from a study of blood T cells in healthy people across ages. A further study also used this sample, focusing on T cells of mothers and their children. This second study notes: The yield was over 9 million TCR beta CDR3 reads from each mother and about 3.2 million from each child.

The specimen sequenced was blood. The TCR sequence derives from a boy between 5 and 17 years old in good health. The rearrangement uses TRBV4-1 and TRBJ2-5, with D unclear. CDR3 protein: CASSQEGSPGVQETQYF. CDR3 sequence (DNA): TGCGCCAGCAGCCAAGAGGGGTCTCCGGGTGTCCAAGAGACCCAGTACTTC.